This T cell receptor beta chain was documented in a study of blood T cell repertoires in COVID-19. The method was immunoSEQ multiplex PCR; TCRdb's version includes in-frame clones alone and lacks a portion of them. The repertoire has roughly 110,000 clones, roughly 90% of them found once; the top ten carry more than 4.5%. With V trimmed by 5 bases and J by 0 bases, 4 bases remained unmatched. Germline CDR1 and CDR2: SNHLY and FYNNEI. This CDR3 has 16 residues. The chain joins TRBV2 to TRBJ1-4; 9 bases fit TRBD1. The specimen was peripheral blood. The TCR sequence derives from a man aged 35-49 years with active or convalescent COVID-19. This chain's CDR3 is CASSRTGVATNEKLFF. In DNA, the CDR3 is TGTGCCAGCAGTCGGACAGGGGTTGCAACTAATGAAAAACTGTTTTTT.